The 11 T cell receptor beta chains below come from one sample, sequenced in a study of technical replicates of blood from a few donors. Only in-frame clones appear in the TCRdb table, and some are missing; sequencing was by immunoSEQ multiplex PCR. The sample gives fewer than 100,000 clones, under 97% of which show up once; 0.2% to 0.25% is in the top ten. Sample: T cells isolated from PBMCs. The receptors were sampled from a human donor in good health.

This chain connects TRBV19 to TRBJ1-2, with a possible D match to TRBD1 (5 bases). The CDR3 totals 14 residues. Germline CDR1 is LNHDA and CDR2 is SQIVND (reference sequence). The V and J ends lost 1 base and 8 bases respectively, with 14 bases between them. The chain's CDR3 is CASSIVPGLGGYTF. DNA of the CDR3: TGTGCCAGTAGTATAGTGCCAGGGCTGGGCGGCTACACCTTC.

This chain connects TRBV2 to TRBJ2-1; TRBD2 agrees at 7 bases. J gave up 7 bases and V 2 bases, and 8 bases lay outside the gene matches. Germline lookup yields CDR1 SNHLY and CDR2 FYNNEI. The CDR3 has 15 residues. CDR3 sequence (DNA): TGTGCCAGCAGTGAATTGGGAGGGCCTCAGAATGAGCAGTTCTTC. Its protein product is CASSELGGPQNEQFF. Full variable domain (outside the CDR3, taken from reference TRBV2 and TRBJ2-1): EPEVTQTPSHQVTQMGQEVILRCVPISNHLYFYWYRQILGQKVEFLVSFYNNEISEKSEIFDDQFSVERPDGSNFTLKIRSTKLEDSAMYFCASSELGGPQNEQFFGPGTRLTVL.

CDR3 sequence: CASSDRRTGGQETQYF. Written as DNA, the CDR3 is TGTGCCAGCAGTGATCGGAGGACAGGGGGACAAGAGACCCAGTACTTC. The J gene is TRBJ2-5, the V gene TRBV6-1, with 10 positions matching TRBD1. The CDR3 sequence is 16 residues long. Germline V CDR1 and CDR2: MNHNS, SASEGT. V dropped 3 bases and J dropped 2; count of bases not matched to a gene: 6.

The rearrangement links TRBV5-1 to TRBJ1-3, with D perhaps TRBD1 (6 bases). CDR1 is SGHRS, CDR2 YFSETQ, per germline. The CDR3 is 15 residues long. V was shortened by 0 bases and J by 2 bases, with 9 bases between the two germline ends. The CDR3 sequence: CASSLDRDPGNTIYF. CDR3 DNA sequence: TGCGCCAGCAGCTTGGACAGGGATCCTGGAAACACCATATATTTT.

CDR3 nucleotides: TGTGCCAGCAGCTTAGTTCCAGGGGACCCCTACGAGCAGTACTTC. Protein product: CASSLVPGDPYEQYF. The rearrangement joins TRBV7-2 to TRBJ2-7, with a tentative D call TRBD1 (6 bases). Germline values: CDR1 SGHTA, CDR2 FQGNSA. The CDR3 totals 15 residues. The V and J ends lost 1 base and 2 bases respectively, with 12 bases between them.

This chain joins TRBV10-1 and TRBJ2-7, with D maybe TRBD1 (6 bases). V gave up 6 bases and J gave up 7 bases, with 19 bases separating them. The CDR3 covers 14 residues. Germline loops: CDR1 WNHNN, CDR2 SYGVQD (reference sequence). CDR3 nucleotide sequence: TGCGCCAGCAGCCGGACAGCCACGGGCCGGGAGCAGTACTTC. Translating it yields CASSRTATGREQYF.

This chain joins TRBV9 and TRBJ2-3; TRBD2 matches at 7 bases. V lost 3 bases, J lost 6 bases, and 7 bases stayed unmatched. Germline lookup yields CDR1 SGDLS and CDR2 YYNGEE. The CDR3 runs 14 residues. The CDR3 region is CASSDLREFDTQYF. For the CDR3, the DNA is TGTGCCAGCAGCGATTTGCGGGAGTTTGATACGCAGTATTTT.

The rearrangement links TRBV10-3 to TRBJ2-5, with TRBD1 matching 7 bases. This CDR3 has 13 amino acids. Germline CDR1 and CDR2: ENHRY and SYGVKD. V lost 6 bases, J lost 2 bases, and 3 bases stayed unmatched. The CDR3 protein is CAISRDSQETQYF. DNA for the CDR3: TGTGCCATCAGCCGGGACAGTCAAGAGACCCAGTACTTC.

This chain connects TRBV28 to TRBJ1-2, with 7 bases aligning to TRBD1. V was clipped by 6 bases and J by 3 bases; unmatched bases: 13. The CDR3 is 16 amino acids. Germline CDR1 and CDR2: MDHEN and SYDVKM. This CDR3 is CASSRVVQGRDYGYTF. As DNA, the CDR3 is TGTGCCAGCAGCCGAGTGGTACAGGGGCGGGACTATGGCTACACCTTC.

This rearrangement joins TRBV19 to TRBJ2-3, with a weak D call TRBD2 (6 bases). CDR3 length: 17 residues. CDR1 and CDR2 (germline): LNHDA, SQIVND (reference sequence). V was pared by 1 base and J by 2 bases, with 16 bases between. CDR3 bases: TGTGCCAGTAGTATAGTTCTTACGCGGGGATACACAGATACGCAGTATTTT. It is translated as CASSIVLTRGYTDTQYF. The entire variable domain, with the rest obtained from reference TRBV19 and TRBJ2-3, is as follows: DGGITQSPKYLFRKEGQNVTLSCEQNLNHDAMYWYRQDPGQGLRLIYYSQIVNDFQKGDIAEGYSVSREKKESFPLTVTSAQKNPTAFYLCASSIVLTRGYTDTQYFGPGTRLTVL.

The V gene is TRBV18, the J gene TRBJ1-4, with 7 bases fitting TRBD1. Trimming took 2 bases from V and 7 from J; bases not matched to a gene: 7. Germline values: CDR1 KGHSH, CDR2 LQKENI. The CDR3 is 15 residues long. In nucleotides, the CDR3 is TGTGCCAGCTCACCAACACAGGGGCGTAGTGAAAAACTGTTTTTT. Protein: CASSPTQGRSEKLFF.